The present TCR beta chain was sequenced within a study of T cells expressing NK-cell markers. This CDR3 comprises 16 residues. The germline V gene encodes CDR1 KGHSH and CDR2 LQKENI. TCRdb re-called the 5' RACE reads and gives one entry per CDR3 protein, without DNA. Listed are about 540,000 distinct CDR3 sequences; 3.5% to 4.5% falls within the top ten. Sequenced material: blood T cells: a sorted CD56 or NKG2C T cell subset, CD4+ or CD8+ T cells, or bulk PBMC T cells (not recorded which). This clonotype was sampled from a man between 18 and 35 years old in good health. The chain recombines TRBV18 with TRBJ2-1; there is no DNA to check the TCRdb D call of TRBD2. CDR3: CASSPRRLEEYNEQFF.